The 14 T cell receptor beta chains listed next were all sequenced from one sample in a study of blood T cell repertoires in COVID-19 (dated by TCRdb to the early 2020s). The library relied on the immunoSEQ multiplex PCR assay. The table was pulled from immuneACCESS by TCRdb, which kept in-frame rearrangements only. Such tables lose some clones; where checked, under half of the loss comes from unresolved V genes, and the rest has no known cause. Here the sample has 270,000 or so clones; about nine tenths occur a single time. Around 3% of the sample belongs to the ten largest clones. Source material: peripheral blood. The receptors were gathered from a woman aged 25 to 39 with active or convalescent COVID-19.

V usage is TRBV6-6 and J usage is TRBJ2-7, with 9 positions matching TRBD1. The CDR3 extends over 15 amino acids. Losses at the gene ends were 7 bases for V and 4 bases for J; bases not matched to a gene: 11. Per the germline V gene, CDR1 is MNHNY and CDR2 is SVGAGI (reference sequence). CDR3 residues: CASKQIRDRVYEQYF. CDR3 bases: TGTGCCAGCAAACAAATCCGGGACAGGGTTTACGAGCAGTACTTC.

This sequence joins TRBV9 and TRBJ1-2; TRBD1 matches 7 bases. Germline trimming cut 6 bases from V and 4 bases from J; bases unmatched to any gene: 3. This CDR3 contains 12 residues. Germline-derived CDR1 and CDR2 are SGDLS and YYNGEE. CDR3: CASTDRVYGYTF. The CDR3 coding sequence is TGTGCCAGCACCGACAGGGTCTATGGCTACACCTTC.

Only one count was recorded for this clone. V is TRBV7-8 and J is TRBJ2-5; 15 positions match TRBD2. The germline V gene has CDR1 SGHVS and CDR2 FQNEAQ. Losses at the gene ends were 2 bases for V and 5 bases for J; bases not matched to a gene: 9. The CDR3 has 18 amino acids. The CDR3 region has the DNA TGTGCCAGCAGCTTATCGCCGGGACTAGCGGGGGGCAGGGAGACCCAGTACTTC. Its translation is CASSLSPGLAGGRETQYF.

The V call is TRBV4-2, the J call TRBJ2-7; a weak D match, TRBD2 (5 bases). Deletions cut 2 bases from V and 0 bases from J, with 11 bases between. The CDR3 runs to 15 residues. CDR1 is LGHNA, CDR2 YNFKEQ, per germline. The chain's CDR3 is CASSQFSGSSYEQYF. The DNA for the CDR3 is TGTGCCAGCAGCCAATTTTCGGGGAGCTCCTACGAGCAGTACTTC.

Worth noting for this clone: The sample holds other DNA sequences that translate to the same CDR3. V gene TRBV11-3 combines with J gene TRBJ2-1, with 10 nucleotides matching TRBD1. Germline V gene lookup returns CDR1 SGHNT and CDR2 YENEEA. V was clipped by 5 bases and J by 1 base; unmatched bases: 2. This CDR3 is 15 amino acids long. The DNA of the CDR3 is TGTGCCAGCAGCCTGGGACAGGGGTCCTACAATGAGCAGTTCTTC. Its protein product is CASSLGQGSYNEQFF. The complete variable domain, with remaining parts taken from reference TRBV11-3 and TRBJ2-1, reads EAGVVQSPRYKIIEKKQPVAFWCNPISGHNTLYWYLQNLGQGPELLIRYENEEAVDDSQLPKDRFSAERLKGVDSTLKIQPAELGDSAVYLCASSLGQGSYNEQFFGPGTRLTVL.

The chain has TRBV6-1 and TRBJ1-6; no firm D call. The germline V and J ends were trimmed by 0 bases and 7 bases, with 4 bases remaining between them. From germline, CDR1 is MNHNS and CDR2 SASEGT. CDR3 size: 13 residues. The CDR3 DNA reads TGTGCCAGCAGTGAAGCCCAGAATTCACCCCTCCACTTT. It specifies CASSEAQNSPLHF.

The V and J genes are TRBV6-6 and TRBJ1-1, with D perhaps TRBD1 (5 bases). The CDR3 length is 15 residues. Trimming stripped 4 bases from V and 6 bases from J, with 18 bases between. CDR1 is MNHNY, CDR2 SVGAGI, per germline (reference sequence). The CDR3 loop reads CASSLEGAPPAEAFF. DNA for the CDR3: TGTGCCAGCAGTTTGGAAGGGGCCCCGCCCGCTGAAGCTTTCTTT.

This chain joins TRBV7-2 and TRBJ1-6, with 8 bases lining up with TRBD1. This CDR3 comprises 18 residues. The germline gives CDR1 SGHTA, CDR2 FQGNSA. V trimming: 1 base; J trimming: 8 bases; junction bases outside the gene matches: 13. CDR3 sequence reads: CASSLGFGVAGGHSPLHF. The CDR3 coding sequence is TGTGCCAGCAGCTTAGGGTTTGGGGTGGCAGGGGGCCATTCACCCCTCCACTTT.

The V call is TRBV12-3 or TRBV12-4, the J call TRBJ1-2; 7 bases agree with TRBD1. The V segment lost 7 bases and the J segment 8 bases; nucleotides outside the gene matches: 10. CDR3 size: 13 residues. Here the CDR3 DNA reads TGTGCCAGCAATACCGCCGGGGACAGCGGCTACACCTTC. Protein product: CASNTAGDSGYTF.

This sequence joins TRBV7-9 and TRBJ1-3; D may be TRBD1 (6 bases). The V end was cut by 2 bases, the J end by 3 bases, with 11 bases between. The germline V gene has CDR1 SEHNR and CDR2 FQNEAQ (reference sequence). The CDR3 is 15 amino acids. The chain's CDR3 is CASSLPAGVGNTIYF. CDR3 sequence (DNA): TGTGCCAGCAGCTTACCCGCAGGGGTTGGAAACACCATATATTTT.

The chain employs TRBV19 and TRBJ1-2; TRBD1 agrees at 9 bases. Germline CDR1 LNHDA, CDR2 SQIVND (reference sequence). With 7 bases clipped from V and 6 bases from J, the junction kept 6 bases outside the gene matches. This CDR3 is 13 amino acids long. Written as DNA, the CDR3 is TGTGCCAGTATCCGGACAGGGGCCAATGGCTACACCTTC. This gives the protein CASIRTGANGYTF.

The rearrangement uses TRBV6-4 and TRBJ2-1; D perhaps matches TRBD1 (5 bases). V was pared by 6 bases and J by 9 bases, with 15 bases between. From germline, CDR1 is MRHNA and CDR2 SNTAGT. There are 13 residues in the CDR3. Here the CDR3 reads CASSAGFTGEQFF. In DNA form, the CDR3 reads TGTGCCAGCAGCGCAGGGTTTACCGGTGAGCAGTTCTTC.

V and J are TRBV18 and TRBJ1-1; a possible D gene is TRBD1 (6 bases). CDR3 size: 17 residues. In germline, CDR1 is KGHSH, CDR2 LQKENI. V was trimmed by 2 bases and J by 1 base, leaving 17 bases between them. DNA of the CDR3: TGTGCCAGCTCACCAAAGGCTATCGCCAGGGGGAACACTGAAGCTTTCTTT. Amino acids: CASSPKAIARGNTEAFF.

In regard to this clone: This sample also contains other DNA sequences that code for the same CDR3. This sequence joins TRBV3-1 (or the pseudogene TRBV3-2) and TRBJ1-2; D is possibly TRBD1 (5 bases). CDR3 length: 13 amino acids. Germline V gene lookup returns CDR1 LGHDT and CDR2 YNNKEL (reference sequence). V was cut by 1 base and J by 3 bases, with 6 bases left in between. DNA of the CDR3: TGTGCCAGCAGCCAAGGCAGGGACTATGGCTACACCTTC. This sequence encodes CASSQGRDYGYTF.